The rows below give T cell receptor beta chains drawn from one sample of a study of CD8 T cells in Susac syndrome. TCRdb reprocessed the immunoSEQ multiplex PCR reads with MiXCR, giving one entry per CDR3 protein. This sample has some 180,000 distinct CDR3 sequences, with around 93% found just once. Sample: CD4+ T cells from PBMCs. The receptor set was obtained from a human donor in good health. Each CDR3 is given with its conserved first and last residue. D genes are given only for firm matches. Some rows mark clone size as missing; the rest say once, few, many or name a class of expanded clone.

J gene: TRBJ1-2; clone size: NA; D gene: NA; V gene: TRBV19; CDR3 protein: CASQQGWNYGYTF; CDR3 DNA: TGTGCCAGCCAACAGGGATGGAACTATGGCTACACCTTC
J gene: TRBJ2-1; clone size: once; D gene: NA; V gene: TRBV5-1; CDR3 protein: CASSLRAGGTNEQFF; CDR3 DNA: TGCGCCAGCAGCTTGAGGGCGGGCGGTACTAATGAGCAGTTCTTC
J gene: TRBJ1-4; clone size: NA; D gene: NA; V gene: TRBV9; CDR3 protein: CASGLDGYEKLFF; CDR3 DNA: TGTGCCAGCGGCCTTGACGGTTATGAAAAACTGTTTTTT
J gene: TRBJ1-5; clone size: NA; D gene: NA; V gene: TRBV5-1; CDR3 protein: CASSLGGRENQPQHF; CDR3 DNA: TGCGCCAGCAGCTTGGGGGGACGTGAAAATCAGCCCCAGCATTTT
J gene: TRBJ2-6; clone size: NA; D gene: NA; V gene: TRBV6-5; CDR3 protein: CASSNRVRSSGANVLTF; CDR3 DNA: TGTGCCAGCAGTAACAGGGTTCGTAGCTCTGGGGCCAACGTCCTGACTTTC
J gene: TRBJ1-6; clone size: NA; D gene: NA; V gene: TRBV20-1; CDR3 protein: CSASGELHSPLHF; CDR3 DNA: TGCAGTGCTAGTGGGGAACTACATTCACCCCTCCACTTT
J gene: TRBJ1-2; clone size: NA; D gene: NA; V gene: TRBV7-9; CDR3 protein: CASSFGEGAYGYTF; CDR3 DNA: TGTGCCAGCAGCTTCGGTGAGGGCGCCTATGGCTACACCTTC
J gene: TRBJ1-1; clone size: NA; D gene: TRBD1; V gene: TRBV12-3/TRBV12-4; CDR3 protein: CASRDRGMNTEAFF; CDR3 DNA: TGTGCCAGCAGGGACAGGGGAATGAACACTGAAGCTTTCTTT
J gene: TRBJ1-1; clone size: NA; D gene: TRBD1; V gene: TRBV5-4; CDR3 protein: CASSAIQGDTEAFF; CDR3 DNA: TGTGCCAGCAGCGCGATACAGGGGGACACTGAAGCTTTCTTT
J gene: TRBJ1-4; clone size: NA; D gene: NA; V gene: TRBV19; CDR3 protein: CASDPGTYGKLFF; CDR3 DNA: TGTGCCAGCGATCCCGGGACGTACGGAAAACTGTTTTTT
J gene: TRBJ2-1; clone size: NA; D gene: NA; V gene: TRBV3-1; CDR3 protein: CASSHPLTRGDNEQFF; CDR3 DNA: TGTGCCAGCAGCCATCCTTTGACCAGGGGCGACAATGAGCAGTTCTTC
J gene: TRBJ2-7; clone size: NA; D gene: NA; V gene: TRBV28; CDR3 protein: CASSLFHEQYF; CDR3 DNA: TGTGCCAGCAGTTTATTCCACGAGCAGTACTTC
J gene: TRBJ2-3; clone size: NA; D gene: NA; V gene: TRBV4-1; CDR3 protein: CASSQSPETSTQYF; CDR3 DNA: TGCGCCAGCAGCCAATCCCCGGAGACAAGTACGCAGTATTTT
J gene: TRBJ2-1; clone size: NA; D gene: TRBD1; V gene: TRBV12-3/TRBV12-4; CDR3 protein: CASTQRSGTGNPNEQFF; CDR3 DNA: TGTGCCAGCACTCAGCGGTCCGGGACAGGGAATCCGAATGAGCAGTTCTTC
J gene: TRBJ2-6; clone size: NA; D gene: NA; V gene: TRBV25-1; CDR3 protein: CASSGPFTGLGANVLTF; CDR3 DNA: TGTGCCAGCAGTGGCCCCTTTACAGGGCTTGGGGCCAACGTCCTGACTTTC
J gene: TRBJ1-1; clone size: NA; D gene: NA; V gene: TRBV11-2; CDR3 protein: CASSLDGTNTEAFF; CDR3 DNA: TGTGCCAGCAGCTTAGATGGGACGAACACTGAAGCTTTCTTT
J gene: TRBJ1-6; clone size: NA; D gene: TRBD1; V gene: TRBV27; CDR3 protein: CASRLTGSNSPLHF; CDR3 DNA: TGTGCCAGCAGACTGACAGGGAGTAATTCACCCCTCCACTTT
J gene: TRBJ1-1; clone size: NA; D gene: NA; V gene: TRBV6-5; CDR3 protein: CASTRAGNTEAFF; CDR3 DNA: TGTGCCAGCACTCGTGCAGGGAACACTGAAGCTTTCTTT
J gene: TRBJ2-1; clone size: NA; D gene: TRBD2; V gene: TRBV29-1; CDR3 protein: CSVSGLAGGPGEQFF; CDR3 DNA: TGCAGCGTCTCCGGGCTAGCGGGGGGGCCAGGTGAGCAGTTCTTC
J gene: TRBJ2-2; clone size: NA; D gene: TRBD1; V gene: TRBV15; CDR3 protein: CATSSPDRGWNGELFF; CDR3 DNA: TGTGCCACCAGCAGCCCGGACAGGGGGTGGAACGGGGAGCTGTTTTTT
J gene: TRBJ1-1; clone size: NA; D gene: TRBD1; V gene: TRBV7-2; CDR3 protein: CAGQGAGEAFF; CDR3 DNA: TGTGCCGGTCAGGGGGCTGGTGAAGCTTTCTTT
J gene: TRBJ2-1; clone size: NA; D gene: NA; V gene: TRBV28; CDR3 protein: CASRGTAREQFF; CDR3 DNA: TGTGCCAGCAGGGGGACTGCCCGGGAGCAGTTCTTC
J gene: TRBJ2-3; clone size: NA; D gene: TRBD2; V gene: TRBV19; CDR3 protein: CASSITSGGADTQYF; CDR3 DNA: TGTGCCAGTAGTATTACTAGCGGGGGAGCAGATACGCAGTATTTT
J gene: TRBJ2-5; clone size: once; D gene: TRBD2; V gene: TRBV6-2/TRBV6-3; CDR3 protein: CASSSGGGNQETQYF; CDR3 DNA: TGTGCCAGCAGTTCTGGCGGGGGAAACCAAGAGACCCAGTACTTC
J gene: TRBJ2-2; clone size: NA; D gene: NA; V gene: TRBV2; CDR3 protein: CASSEGQVHTGELFF; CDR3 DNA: TGTGCCAGCAGTGAAGGACAGGTCCATACCGGGGAGCTGTTTTTT
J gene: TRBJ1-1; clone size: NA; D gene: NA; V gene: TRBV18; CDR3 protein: CASSPRQLGPNTEAFF; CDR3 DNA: TGTGCCAGCTCACCCAGGCAGTTGGGGCCGAACACTGAAGCTTTCTTT
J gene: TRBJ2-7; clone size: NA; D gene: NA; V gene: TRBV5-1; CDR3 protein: CASSLGTLSYEQYF; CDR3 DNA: TGCGCCAGCAGCTTAGGGACCCTCTCCTACGAGCAGTACTTC
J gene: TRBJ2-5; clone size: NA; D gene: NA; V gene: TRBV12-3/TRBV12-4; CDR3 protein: CASSFSGIQETQYF; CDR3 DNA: TGTGCCAGCAGTTTTTCGGGGATCCAAGAGACCCAGTACTTC
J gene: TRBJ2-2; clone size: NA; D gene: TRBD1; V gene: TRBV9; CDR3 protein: CASSLGDSYTGELFF; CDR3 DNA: TGTGCCAGCAGCTTAGGGGACAGCTACACCGGGGAGCTGTTTTTT
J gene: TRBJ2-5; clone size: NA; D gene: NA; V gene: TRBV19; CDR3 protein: CASGEAQETQYF; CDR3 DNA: TGTGCCAGTGGGGAAGCCCAGGAGACCCAGTACTTC
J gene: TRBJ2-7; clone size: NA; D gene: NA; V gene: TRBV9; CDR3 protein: CASSVEGASHEQYF; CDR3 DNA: TGTGCCAGCAGCGTAGAAGGAGCAAGCCACGAGCAGTACTTC
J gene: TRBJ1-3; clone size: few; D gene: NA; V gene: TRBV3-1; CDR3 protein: CASSRSSGNTIYF; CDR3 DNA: TGTGCCAGCAGCCGGTCCTCTGGAAACACCATATATTTT
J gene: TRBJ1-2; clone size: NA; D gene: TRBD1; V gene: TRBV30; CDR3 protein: CAWSPPGTGGYGYTF; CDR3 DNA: TGTGCCTGGAGCCCACCTGGGACAGGGGGGTATGGCTACACCTTC
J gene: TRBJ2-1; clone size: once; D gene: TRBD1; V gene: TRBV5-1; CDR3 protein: CASSGGQSWNEQFF; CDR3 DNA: TGCGCCAGCAGCGGGGGACAGAGTTGGAATGAGCAGTTCTTC
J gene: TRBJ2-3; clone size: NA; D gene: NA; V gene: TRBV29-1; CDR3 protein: CSNRGTLDGVSDTQYF; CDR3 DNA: TGCAGCAACCGCGGGACTCTCGACGGGGTATCGGATACGCAGTATTTT
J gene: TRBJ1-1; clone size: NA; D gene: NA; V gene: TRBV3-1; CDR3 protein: CASSQPRGEAFF; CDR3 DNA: TGTGCCAGCAGCCAACCCCGGGGAGAAGCTTTCTTT
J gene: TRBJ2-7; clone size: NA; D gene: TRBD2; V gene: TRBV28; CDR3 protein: CAAQRGGSYEQYF; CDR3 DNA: TGTGCGGCCCAGCGGGGGGGATCCTACGAGCAGTACTTC
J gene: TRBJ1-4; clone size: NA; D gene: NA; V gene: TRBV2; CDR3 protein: CASRGQTGEKLFF; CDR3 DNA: TGTGCCAGCAGGGGCCAGACTGGGGAAAAACTGTTTTTT
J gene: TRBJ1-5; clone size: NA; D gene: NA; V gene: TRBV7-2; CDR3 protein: CASSLRDTQPQHF; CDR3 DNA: TGTGCCAGCAGCCTCCGGGACACACAGCCCCAGCATTTT
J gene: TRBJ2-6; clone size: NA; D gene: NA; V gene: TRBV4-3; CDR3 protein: CASSQDRGPTVGSGANVLTF; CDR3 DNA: TGCGCCAGCAGCCAAGATCGGGGACCTACCGTCGGCTCTGGGGCCAACGTCCTGACTTTC
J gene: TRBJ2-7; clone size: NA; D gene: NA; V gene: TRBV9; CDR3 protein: CASSVDPGSYEQYF; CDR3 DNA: TGTGCCAGCAGCGTAGACCCGGGTTCCTACGAGCAGTACTTC
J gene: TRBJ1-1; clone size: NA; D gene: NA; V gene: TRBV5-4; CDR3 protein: CASSLVGSINTEAFF; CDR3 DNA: TGTGCCAGCAGCTTGGTGGGCAGTATAAACACTGAAGCTTTCTTT
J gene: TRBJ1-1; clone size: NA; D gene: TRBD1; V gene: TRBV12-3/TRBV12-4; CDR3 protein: CASSRQGADTEAFF; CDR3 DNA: TGTGCCAGCAGTCGACAGGGGGCGGACACTGAAGCTTTCTTT
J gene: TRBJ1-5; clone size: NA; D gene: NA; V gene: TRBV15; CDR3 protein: CATSRPAQGSKQPQHF; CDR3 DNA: TGTGCCACCAGCAGGCCAGCACAGGGTTCAAAACAGCCCCAGCATTTT
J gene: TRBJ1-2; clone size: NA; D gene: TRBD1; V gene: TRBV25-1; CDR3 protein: CASSDPDRANYGYTF; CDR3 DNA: TGTGCCAGCAGTGATCCGGACAGGGCTAACTATGGCTACACCTTC